This T cell receptor (beta chain) is drawn from a study of T cell repertoires in cytomegalovirus infection. Study as a whole: Matching HLA type and CMV infection were both indicated by public TCR beta signatures.

A single record per CDR3 protein comes from TCRdb applying MiXCR to the reads. The table includes roughly 300,000 distinct CDR3 sequences, 8% to 10% detected once. The V and J ends lost 3 bases and 5 bases, in that order; junction bases with no gene match: 6. CDR3 length: 15 residues. The genes are TRBV12-3 or TRBV12-4 and TRBJ2-1; 8 nucleotides align to TRBD2. The receptor was isolated from a human donor in good health (CMV status not recorded). Some clones in this sample may be carry-over from other donors' samples. The sequenced sample was PBMCs. The DNA for the CDR3 is TGTGCCAGCAGTTTCCGAGCGGGGGTAAACAATGAGCAGTTCTTC. Its translation is CASSFRAGVNNEQFF.